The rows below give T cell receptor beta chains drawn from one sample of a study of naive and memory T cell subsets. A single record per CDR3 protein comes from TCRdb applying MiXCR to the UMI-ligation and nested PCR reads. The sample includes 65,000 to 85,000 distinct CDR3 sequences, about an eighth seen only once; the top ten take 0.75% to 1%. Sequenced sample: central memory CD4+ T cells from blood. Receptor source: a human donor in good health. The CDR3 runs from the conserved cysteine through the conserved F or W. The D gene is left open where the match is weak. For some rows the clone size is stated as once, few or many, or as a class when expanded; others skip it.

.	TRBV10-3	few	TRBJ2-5	TGTGCCATCAGTGAGTCGAGAAAGAGGGAGACCCAGTACTTC	CAISESRKRETQYF
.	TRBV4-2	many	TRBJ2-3	TGTGCCAGCAGCCAAGCGGGGGAGTCCCCTGGAGATACGCAGTATTTT	CASSQAGESPGDTQYF
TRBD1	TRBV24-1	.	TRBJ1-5	TGTGCCACCAGTGACCGGACAGGGCTTGGGGATCAGCCCCAGCATTTT	CATSDRTGLGDQPQHF
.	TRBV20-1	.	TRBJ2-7	TGCAGTGCTAGGGGCCCCGATAGGGGGGGCGAGCAGTACTTC	CSARGPDRGGEQYF
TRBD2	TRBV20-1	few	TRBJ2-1	TGCAGTGTGAGGAGAAGCGGGAACAATGAGCAGTTCTTC	CSVRRSGNNEQFF
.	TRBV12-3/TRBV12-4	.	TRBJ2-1	TGTGCCAGCAGATCCCTCTACAATGAGCAGTTCTTC	CASRSLYNEQFF
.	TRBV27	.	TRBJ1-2	TGTGCCAGCAGTTTCCGAGGGGCTGGCTATGGCTACACCTTC	CASSFRGAGYGYTF
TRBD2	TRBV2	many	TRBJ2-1	TGTGCCAGCAGTGAGCAGCGGGGATACACCGAGCAGTTCTTC	CASSEQRGYTEQFF
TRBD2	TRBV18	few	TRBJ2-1	TGTGCCAGCTCACCGCGGGGGGACTGGCTAGCGGGAGACAATATCAAGAACAATGAGCAGTTCTTC	CASSPRGDWLAGDNIKNNEQFF
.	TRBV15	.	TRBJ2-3	TGTGCCACCAGCAGGAGGGGCAGCGGGAGCACAGATACGCAGTATTTT	CATSRRGSGSTDTQYF
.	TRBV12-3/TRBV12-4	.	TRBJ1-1	TGTGCCAGCAGTTTGACAGCAAAGAACACTGAAGCTTTCTTT	CASSLTAKNTEAFF
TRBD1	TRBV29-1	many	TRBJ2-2	TGCAGCGTCGTAAGGGGACAGTCGAACACCGGGGAGCTGTTTTTT	CSVVRGQSNTGELFF
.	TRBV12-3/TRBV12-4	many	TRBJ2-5	TGTGCCAGCAGTTTAGGGGAATTGGCTTGGGAGACCCAGTACTTC	CASSLGELAWETQYF
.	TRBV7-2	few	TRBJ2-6	TGTGCCAGCAGCTTAGTTAGGGCTGGGGCCAACGTCCTGACTTTC	CASSLVRAGANVLTF
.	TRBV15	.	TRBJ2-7	TGTGCCACCAGCAGAGATGTCGGCAACGGGGAGCAGTACTTC	CATSRDVGNGEQYF
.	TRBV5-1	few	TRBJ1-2	TGCGCCAGCAGCCCGATACAGAACCCCCCATTCTATGGCTACACCTTC	CASSPIQNPPFYGYTF
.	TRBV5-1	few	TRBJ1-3	TGCGCCAGCGGGGGGGACGGCGGAAACACCATATATTTT	CASGGDGGNTIYF
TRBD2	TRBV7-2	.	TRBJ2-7	TGTGCCAGCAGCTTATTGCCCAGCGGGAATGCGGGCGAGCAGTACTTC	CASSLLPSGNAGEQYF
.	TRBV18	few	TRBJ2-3	TGTGCCAGCTCGCAGGATGGGACGTTGGATACGCAGTATTTT	CASSQDGTLDTQYF
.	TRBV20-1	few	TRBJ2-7	TGCAGTGCTTGGGGGCTGGGGGAGCAGTACTTC	CSAWGLGEQYF
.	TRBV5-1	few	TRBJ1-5	TGCGCCAGCAGACAAGAGGGCAATCAGCCCCAGCATTTT	CASRQEGNQPQHF
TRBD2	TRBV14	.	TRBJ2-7	TGTGCCAGCAGCCAACCGCTAGCGGGCTCCGAGCAGTACTTC	CASSQPLAGSEQYF
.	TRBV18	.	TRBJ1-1	TGTGCCAGCTCCGGACAGTGGGGAACATCTGAAGCTTTCTTT	CASSGQWGTSEAFF
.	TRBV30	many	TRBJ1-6	TGTGCCTGGGGACTTAATAATTCACCCCTCCACTTT	CAWGLNNSPLHF
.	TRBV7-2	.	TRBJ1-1	TGTGCCAGCAGCTTCCAGTACACTGAAGCTTTCTTT	CASSFQYTEAFF
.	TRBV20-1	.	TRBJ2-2	TGCAGTGCTAGTCGGACCGGGGAGCTGTTTTTT	CSASRTGELFF
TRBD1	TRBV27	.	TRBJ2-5	TGTGCCAGCAGTCCATCGGGGACAGGGGGCCGAGAGACCCAGTACTTC	CASSPSGTGGRETQYF
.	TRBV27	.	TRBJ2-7	TGTGCCAGCAGTTTCTCCGGGGGAAGGAATTACGAGCAGTACTTC	CASSFSGGRNYEQYF
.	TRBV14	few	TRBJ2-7	TGTGCCAGCAGCCAACGTCCTGGACTGTCCTACGAGCAGTACTTC	CASSQRPGLSYEQYF
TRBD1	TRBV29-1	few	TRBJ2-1	TGCAGCGAGGGACAGTACAATGAGCAGTTCTTC	CSEGQYNEQFF
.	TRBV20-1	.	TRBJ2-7	TGCAGTGCTCGCCGGGACCTAGAATCCGAGCAGTACTTC	CSARRDLESEQYF
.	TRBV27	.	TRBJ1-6	TGTGCCAGCAGGGCATCAACTTCACCCCTCCACTTT	CASRASTSPLHF
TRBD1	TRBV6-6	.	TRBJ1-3	TGTGCCAGCTACAGGGGGCAGAGAAACACCATATATTTT	CASYRGQRNTIYF
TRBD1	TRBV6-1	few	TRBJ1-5	TGTGCCAGCAGTGAAAACAGGGGTCCCAATCAGCCCCAGCATTTT	CASSENRGPNQPQHF
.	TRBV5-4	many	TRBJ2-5	TGTGCCAGCAGCTTGGCTAGCATCAATCGGGAGACCCAGTACTTC	CASSLASINRETQYF
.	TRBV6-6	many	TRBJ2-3	TGTGCCAGCAGTTACGGGGATACCACAGATACGCAGTATTTT	CASSYGDTTDTQYF
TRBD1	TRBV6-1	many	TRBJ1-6	TGTGCCAGCAGTTGGAACAGGGGTAGTGGTTCACCCCTCCACTTT	CASSWNRGSGSPLHF
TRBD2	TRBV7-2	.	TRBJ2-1	TGTGCCAGCCGACTAGCGTGGGACAATGAGCAGTTCTTC	CASRLAWDNEQFF
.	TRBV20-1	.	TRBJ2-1	TGCAGTGCCTGGAGGGTGGCTCGCAATGAGCAGTTCTTC	CSAWRVARNEQFF
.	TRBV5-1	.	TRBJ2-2	TGCGCCAGCGGCCCCGGAGGGAGAGGAGGCGGGGAGCTGTTTTTT	CASGPGGRGGGELFF